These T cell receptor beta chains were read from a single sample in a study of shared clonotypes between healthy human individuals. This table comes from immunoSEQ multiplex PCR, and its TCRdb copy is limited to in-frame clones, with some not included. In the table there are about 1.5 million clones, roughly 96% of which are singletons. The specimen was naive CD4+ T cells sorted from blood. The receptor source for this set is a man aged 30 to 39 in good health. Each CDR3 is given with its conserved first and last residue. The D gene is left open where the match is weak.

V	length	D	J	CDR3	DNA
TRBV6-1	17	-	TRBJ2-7	CASNENGRQVFFYEQYF	TGTGCCAGCAATGAGAATGGTCGGCAGGTTTTTTTCTACGAGCAGTACTTC
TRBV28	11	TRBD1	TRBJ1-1	CASRRTGEAFF	TGTGCCAGCAGACGGACAGGGGAAGCTTTCTTT
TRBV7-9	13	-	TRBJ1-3	CASSLGSGNTIYF	TGTGCCAGCAGCTTAGGGTCTGGAAACACCATATATTTT
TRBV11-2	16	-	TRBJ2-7	CASSLVERLPSYEQYF	TGTGCCAGCAGCTTAGTAGAAAGACTACCCTCCTACGAGCAGTACTTC
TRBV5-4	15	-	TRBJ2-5	CASSLVGRTQETQYF	TGTGCCAGCAGCTTGGTGGGTCGGACCCAAGAGACCCAGTACTTC
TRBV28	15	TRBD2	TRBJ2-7	CASSFNGAGAYEQYF	TGTGCCAGCAGTTTTAATGGAGCGGGAGCCTACGAGCAGTACTTC
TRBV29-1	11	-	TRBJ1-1	CRGQLNTEAFF	TGCAGAGGACAGTTGAACACTGAAGCTTTCTTT
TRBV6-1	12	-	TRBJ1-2	CASSDPMGGYTF	TGTGCCAGCAGTGACCCGATGGGTGGCTACACCTTC
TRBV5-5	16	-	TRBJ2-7	CASSRGVAGKGYEQYF	TGTGCCAGCAGCCGAGGGGTTGCGGGAAAGGGCTACGAGCAGTACTTC
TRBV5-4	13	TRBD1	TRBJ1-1	CASSFDRATEAFF	TGTGCCAGCAGCTTTGACAGGGCCACTGAAGCTTTCTTT